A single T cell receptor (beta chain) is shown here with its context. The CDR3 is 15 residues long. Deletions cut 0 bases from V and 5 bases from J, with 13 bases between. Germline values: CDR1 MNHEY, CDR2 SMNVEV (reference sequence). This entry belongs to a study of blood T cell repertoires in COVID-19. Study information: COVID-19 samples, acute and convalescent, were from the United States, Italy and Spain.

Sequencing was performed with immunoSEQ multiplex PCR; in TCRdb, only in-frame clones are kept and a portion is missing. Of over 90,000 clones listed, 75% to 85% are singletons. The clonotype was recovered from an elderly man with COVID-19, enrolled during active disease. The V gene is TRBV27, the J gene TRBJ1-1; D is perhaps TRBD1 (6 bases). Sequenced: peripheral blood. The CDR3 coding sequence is TGTGCCAGCAGTTTATCGTTGAGGGGGGGGACTGAAGCTTTCTTT. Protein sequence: CASSLSLRGGTEAFF.